The 13 T cell receptor beta chains reported below all come from one sample, sequenced in a study of blood T cell repertoires in COVID-19. The data were produced by immunoSEQ multiplex PCR, yet TCRdb's version contains in-frame clones alone and is incomplete. The sample contains 130,000 to 150,000 clones, around 87% of which appear only once. Sequenced material: peripheral blood. These receptors all stem from a man over 45 who had recovered from COVID-19.

The gene calls are TRBV6-5 and TRBJ2-5, with D possibly being TRBD1 (7 bases). Germline CDR1 is MNHEY and CDR2 is SVGAGI. The CDR3 extends over 13 amino acids. With 8 bases removed from V and 4 bases from J, the gap between germline ends came to 14 bases. The CDR3 region is CASGGNRGETQYF. The CDR3 DNA reads as TGTGCCAGCGGGGGGAACAGGGGAGAGACCCAGTACTTC.

The chain employs TRBV14 and TRBJ2-1, with D perhaps matching TRBD1 (5 bases). Germline lookup yields CDR1 SGHDN and CDR2 FVKESK. Trimming left V 3 bases short and J 6 bases short, with 12 bases between. The CDR3 is 14 residues long. The CDR3 loop is CASSHPGWTNEQFF. CDR3 sequence (DNA): TGTGCCAGCAGCCACCCAGGGTGGACCAATGAGCAGTTCTTC.

The chain carries TRBV4-3 and TRBJ1-4, with D possibly TRBD1 on 5 matching bases. This CDR3 has 16 residues. Between the trimmed V and J ends, which lost 0 bases and 5 bases, there was a span of 13 bases. Germline V gene sequence: CDR1 LGHNA, CDR2 YSLEER. The CDR3 DNA reads as TGCGCCAGCAGCCAAGATCCAGGCAGGGTAAATGAAAAACTGTTTTTT. It codes for CASSQDPGRVNEKLFF.

This chain uses TRBV10-3 with TRBJ1-5; 10 nucleotides agree with TRBD1. Unmatched junction bases numbered 1, after V lost 4 bases and J lost 1 base. Germline values: CDR1 ENHRY, CDR2 SYGVKD. This CDR3 region has 15 residues. CDR3 sequence: CAISGGQGSNQPQHF. The CDR3 region has the DNA TGTGCCATCAGTGGGGGACAGGGGAGCAATCAGCCCCAGCATTTT.

V gene TRBV3-1 (or the pseudogene TRBV3-2) combines with J gene TRBJ1-4; D gene unclear. The CDR3 contains 13 residues. Germline lookup yields CDR1 LGHDT and CDR2 YNNKEL (reference sequence). V lost 3 bases to trimming and J lost 14 bases, with 16 bases between them. DNA for the CDR3: TGTGCCAGCAGCCAGGTCGGACTTCTCGATCTGTTTTTT. It translates to CASSQVGLLDLFF.

The rearrangement joins TRBV5-6 to TRBJ2-3, with TRBD2 matching 8 bases. This CDR3 comprises 15 residues. Germline CDR1 SGHDT, CDR2 YYEEEE. V lost 1 base to trimming and J lost 0 bases; unmatched junction nucleotides: 1. The CDR3 region has the DNA TGTGCCAGCAGCTTGACTAGCGGTAGCACAGATACGCAGTATTTT. Translation: CASSLTSGSTDTQYF.

CDR3 amino acids: CASSGRTNTGELFF. Here the CDR3 DNA reads TGCGCCAGCAGCGGCAGAACGAACACCGGGGAGCTGTTTTTT. This chain links TRBV5-1 with TRBJ2-2; D is ambiguous. There are 14 residues in the CDR3. Germline CDR1 reads SGHRS; CDR2 reads YFSETQ. With 4 bases removed from V and 0 bases from J, the gap between germline ends came to 7 bases. The full variable domain, rest sourced from reference TRBV5-1 and TRBJ2-2, is KAGVTQTPRYLIKTRGQQVTLSCSPISGHRSVSWYQQTPGQGLQFLFEYFSETQRNKGNFPGRFSGRQFSNSRSEMNVSTLELGDSALYLCASSGRTNTGELFFGEGSRLTVL.

The genes are TRBV6-6 and TRBJ1-4; weak D call: TRBD1 (6 bases). Trimming took off 0 bases at V and 10 bases at J, with 15 bases between the two ends. The CDR3 extends over 15 amino acids. Germline V gives CDR1 MNHNY, CDR2 SVGAGI (reference sequence). CDR3 nucleotides: TGTGCCAGCAGTTACTCCCAGGGGCTTTTGGTAAAACTGTTTTTT. Its protein product is CASSYSQGLLVKLFF.

The chain links TRBV19 to TRBJ2-5, with TRBD2 as a possible D gene (6 bases). This CDR3 has 15 residues. V lost 6 bases and J 5 bases, leaving 19 bases between the germline ends. Germline values: CDR1 LNHDA, CDR2 SQIVND (reference sequence). The CDR3 DNA reads as TGTGCCAGTAGGGTGGGAGGCCTGGAGTCGGAGACCCAGTACTTC. Amino acids: CASRVGGLESETQYF.

This rearrangement joins TRBV20-1 to TRBJ2-5; TRBD2 aligns across 7 bases. The CDR3 covers 11 residues. Germline-derived CDR1 and CDR2 are DFQATT and SNEGSKA (reference sequence). Losses at the gene ends were 6 bases for V and 5 bases for J; bases not matched to a gene: 3. The CDR3: CSARRGETQYF. CDR3 DNA sequence: TGCAGTGCCCGGCGGGGGGAGACCCAGTACTTC.

CDR3 nucleotides: TGTGCCAGCAGCCGAAAACCAGGACTCTGGAACACTGAAGCTTTCTTT. Its protein product is CASSRKPGLWNTEAFF. V gene TRBV11-3 combines with J gene TRBJ1-1, with D unclear. Trimming removed 5 bases at V and 1 base at J, with 17 bases between. CDR3 size: 16 residues. CDR1 is SGHNT and CDR2 is YENEEA in the germline V gene.

CDR3: CASSWGTGGYEQYF. CDR3 DNA sequence: TGTGCCAGTAGTTGGGGGACAGGGGGCTACGAGCAGTACTTC. The chain is built from TRBV19 and TRBJ2-7, with TRBD1 matching over 11 bases. Germline trimming cut 5 bases from V and 3 bases from J; bases unmatched to any gene: 3. Germline V lookup: CDR1 LNHDA, CDR2 SQIVND (reference sequence). The CDR3 sequence is 14 residues long.

V is TRBV11-2 and J is TRBJ1-1, with D uncertain. This CDR3 is 13 amino acids long. Deletions cut 3 bases from V and 1 base from J, with 6 bases between. CDR1 and CDR2 from the germline V gene are SGHAT and FQNNGV. CDR3 amino acids: CASSFRGNTEAFF. The DNA for the CDR3 is TGTGCCAGCAGCTTTCGGGGGAACACTGAAGCTTTCTTT.